This entry lists 32 T cell receptor beta chains sequenced from one sample in a study of blood T cell repertoires in COVID-19. Data came from immunoSEQ multiplex PCR; TCRdb stores just in-frame clones and leaves some out. The sample shows some 240,000 clones, around 83% of them seen only once. Sequencing was done on a sample of peripheral blood. The receptors stem from a man aged 45-60 years with active or convalescent COVID-19.

The chain carries TRBV6-5 and TRBJ2-1; 8 positions match TRBD2. CDR1 MNHEY and CDR2 SVGAGI come from the germline V gene. The CDR3 extends over 15 amino acids. With 6 bases clipped from V and 4 bases from J, the junction kept 8 bases outside the gene matches. The CDR3: CASRHTSGGYNEQFF. DNA of the CDR3: TGTGCCAGCAGACATACTAGCGGCGGTTACAATGAGCAGTTCTTC.

This clone has only one observation. V and J are TRBV5-6 and TRBJ1-2; TRBD1 matches at 10 bases. V lost 4 bases to trimming and J lost 1 base; unmatched junction nucleotides: 4. Germline lookup yields CDR1 SGHDT and CDR2 YYEEEE. CDR3 length: 15 amino acids. CDR3 protein: CASSPTGGGNYGYTF. The CDR3 DNA is TGTGCCAGCAGCCCGACAGGGGGCGGTAACTATGGCTACACCTTC.

The gene calls are TRBV25-1 and TRBJ2-1, with no clear D. The CDR3 loop spans 13 amino acids. V dropped 5 bases and J dropped 9 bases, with 14 bases sitting between them. Germline V CDR1 and CDR2: MGHDK, SYGVNS. CDR3 coding DNA: TGTGCCAGCAGTTCAGGTAATGGATTTGAGCAGTTCTTC. Its translation: CASSSGNGFEQFF.

The rearrangement links TRBV12-5 to TRBJ2-7; tentatively, D is TRBD2 (5 bases). CDR1 LGHNT and CDR2 FRNRAP come from the germline V gene. The V gene lost 0 bases and the J gene lost 5 bases, with 8 bases spanning the gap. CDR3 length: 13 amino acids. CDR3 DNA sequence: TGTGCTAGTGGTTTGGTACTGGGAGACGAGCAGTACTTC. It encodes CASGLVLGDEQYF.

The chain uses TRBV28 and TRBJ1-3, with D hard to call. CDR1 and CDR2 from the germline V gene are MDHEN and SYDVKM. CDR3 length: 15 residues. V dropped 2 bases and J dropped 0 bases, with 8 bases sitting between them. The CDR3 DNA sequence: TGTGCCAGCAGTTTAGCGCTCTCCTCTGGAAACACCATATATTTT. Its protein product is CASSLALSSGNTIYF. The whole variable domain, filled in from reference TRBV28 and TRBJ1-3, reads DVKVTQSSRYLVKRTGEKVFLECVQDMDHENMFWYRQDPGLGLRLIYFSYDVKMKEKGDIPEGYSVSREKKERFSLILESASTNQTSMYLCASSLALSSGNTIYFGEGSWLTVV.

This chain links TRBV7-3 with TRBJ2-3, with a weak D call TRBD2 (6 bases). Germline V CDR1 and CDR2: SGHTA, FQGTGA. CDR3 length: 17 amino acids. V shed 2 bases and J shed 0 bases, with 15 bases lying between them. This chain's CDR3 is CASSLSWTTYSTDTQYF. CDR3 bases: TGTGCCAGCAGCTTATCGTGGACTACTTATAGCACAGATACGCAGTATTTT. Variable domain in full (rest from reference TRBV7-3 and TRBJ2-3): GAGVSQTPSNKVTEKGKYVELRCDPISGHTALYWYRQSLGQGPEFLIYFQGTGAADDSGLPNDRFFAVRPEGSVSTLKIQRTERGDSAVYLCASSLSWTTYSTDTQYFGPGTRLTVL.

This clone was detected only a few times. The chain recombines TRBV28 with TRBJ1-4; D is ambiguous. Trimming cost V 3 bases and J 7 bases, with 21 bases left between them. Germline CDR1 is MDHEN and CDR2 is SYDVKM. CDR3 length: 17 amino acids. CDR3 amino acids: CASSFVDTLDVSEKLFF. The DNA of the CDR3 is TGTGCCAGCAGTTTTGTTGACACACTCGATGTTAGTGAAAAACTGTTTTTT.

This clone was seen more than once but under ten times. The J gene is TRBJ2-2, the V gene TRBV7-9; the match to TRBD2 covers 7 bases. CDR3 length: 16 residues. The trim removed 6 bases at V and 3 bases at J, leaving 10 bases unmatched. In germline, CDR1 is SEHNR, CDR2 FQNEAQ (reference sequence). CDR3 protein: CASRLSPGGYTGELFF. The DNA for the CDR3 is TGTGCCAGCAGGCTTTCTCCGGGAGGCTACACCGGGGAGCTGTTTTTT.

J is TRBJ2-5 and V is TRBV7-8, with 7 bases identical to TRBD1. CDR1 SGHVS and CDR2 FQNEAQ come from the germline V gene. The V and J ends lost 5 bases and 1 base, in that order; junction bases with no gene match: 4. This CDR3 has 14 amino acids. CDR3 in amino acids: CASSMGTVQETQYF. As DNA, the CDR3 is TGTGCCAGCAGCATGGGGACAGTCCAAGAGACCCAGTACTTC.

The chain joins TRBV5-4 to TRBJ2-7; 7 bases are a match to TRBD1. Trimming cost V 2 bases and J 3 bases; bases outside gene matches: 8. Germline CDR1 is SGHNT and CDR2 is YYREEE (reference sequence). The CDR3 runs to 15 residues. The CDR3 loop reads CASSLKGGAYYEQYV. For the CDR3, the DNA is TGTGCCAGCAGCTTAAAAGGGGGCGCATACTACGAGCAGTACGTC.

The DNA for the CDR3 is TGTGCCAGCAGCCTCACGGGGGGCTTTGGGCGGGGGACTGAGCAGTTCTTC. It encodes CASSLTGGFGRGTEQFF. The V gene is TRBV3-1 (or the pseudogene TRBV3-2), the J gene TRBJ2-1, with D possibly being TRBD2 (7 bases). CDR1 is LGHDT and CDR2 is YNNKEL in the germline V gene (reference sequence). The CDR3 is 17 amino acids. Deletions cut 4 bases from V and 9 bases from J, with 25 bases between.

The chain carries TRBV2 and TRBJ2-7; TRBD1 aligns across 8 bases. This CDR3 comprises 13 residues. After removal of 3 bases from V and 4 bases from J, the junction contained 2 bases not matched to a gene. Per the germline V gene, CDR1 is SNHLY and CDR2 is FYNNEI. The CDR3 region has the DNA TGTGCCAGCAGTGAGACAGGGGAATACGAGCAGTACTTC. This sequence encodes CASSETGEYEQYF.

This clone is a singleton in its sample. The chain carries TRBV6-5 and TRBJ1-3, with TRBD1 matching over 9 bases. Trimming at V came to 5 bases and at J to 4 bases, leaving 6 bases not matched to a gene. This CDR3 comprises 15 residues. Germline V gives CDR1 MNHEY, CDR2 SVGAGI. The CDR3 sequence: CASSRGTGSGNTIYF. For the CDR3, the DNA is TGTGCCAGCAGTCGCGGGACAGGGAGCGGAAACACCATATATTTT.

The genes are TRBV7-2 and TRBJ2-1, with a tentative D call TRBD1 (6 bases). This CDR3 has 16 amino acids. V was clipped by 1 base and J by 4 bases, with 14 bases between them. Per germline, CDR1 SGHTA and CDR2 FQGNSA. CDR3 DNA: TGTGCCAGCAGCTTAGTAGGGGGAACGGGGTACAATGAGCAGTTCTTC. Translating it yields CASSLVGGTGYNEQFF. The full variable domain, in which reference TRBV7-2 and TRBJ2-1 provide the parts outside the CDR3, is GAGVSQSPSNKVTEKGKDVELRCDPISGHTALYWYRQSLGQGLEFLIYFQGNSAPDKSGLPSDRFSAERTGGSVSTLTIQRTQQEDSAVYLCASSLVGGTGYNEQFFGPGTRLTVL.

V gene TRBV23-1 combines with J gene TRBJ2-1; 8 bases fit TRBD2. TRBV23-1 is designated an ORF whose function remains uncertain. V dropped 4 bases and J dropped 2; count of bases not matched to a gene: 4. The CDR3 spans 15 residues. The CDR3 nucleotides are TGCGCCAGCAGTCCTACTAGCGGCACCTACAATGAGCAGTTCTTC. Amino acid sequence: CASSPTSGTYNEQFF.

This chain joins TRBV6-2 or TRBV6-3 and TRBJ2-3; TRBD2 matches 8 bases. Per germline, CDR1 MNHEY and CDR2 SVGEGT. CDR3 length: 14 residues. V shed 1 base and J 4 bases; nucleotides not matched to a gene: 1. The chain's CDR3 is CASSYWGLADTQYF. CDR3 coding DNA: TGTGCCAGCAGTTACTGGGGACTAGCAGATACGCAGTATTTT.

The chain couples TRBV19 to TRBJ2-3; D perhaps matches TRBD2 (6 bases). Trimming left V 10 bases short and J 9 bases short, with 14 bases between. Germline values: CDR1 LNHDA, CDR2 SQIVND (reference sequence). CDR3 length: 11 amino acids. The CDR3 loop reads CATSYAGTQYF. CDR3 bases: TGTGCCACCTCATACGCGGGGACGCAGTATTTT.

V usage is TRBV28 and J usage is TRBJ1-5; a possible D gene is TRBD1 (5 bases). V dropped 8 bases and J dropped 8 bases, with 16 bases sitting between them. CDR1 and CDR2 (germline): MDHEN, SYDVKM. The CDR3 is 13 amino acids. The CDR3 nucleotides are TGTGCCAGCTGGGTGGCGGAGGGGAAGCCCCAGCATTTT. Translation: CASWVAEGKPQHF.

This chain uses TRBV9 with TRBJ2-1; D is unresolved. V was pared by 0 bases and J by 3 bases, with 10 bases between. Germline lookup yields CDR1 SGDLS and CDR2 YYNGEE. CDR3 size: 15 residues. The CDR3 coding sequence is TGTGCCAGCAGCGTAGACGGGTTGGGCTACAATGAGCAGTTCTTC. Protein: CASSVDGLGYNEQFF.

The CDR3 loop reads CASSLAGGDYNEQFF. The CDR3 nucleotides are TGTGCCAGCAGCTTGGCGGGAGGGGACTACAATGAGCAGTTCTTC. This chain uses TRBV7-9 with TRBJ2-1; 9 nucleotides align to TRBD2. CDR3 length: 15 residues. Germline V gene data show CDR1 as SEHNR and CDR2 as FQNEAQ (reference sequence). Trimming took 3 bases from V and 3 from J; bases not matched to a gene: 3.

The rearrangement uses TRBV27 and TRBJ2-1, with 9 bases matching TRBD2. The CDR3 contains 15 residues. The V and J ends lost 6 bases and 4 bases, in that order; junction bases with no gene match: 7. Germline lookup yields CDR1 MNHEY and CDR2 SMNVEV (reference sequence). CDR3 residues: CASRKISGGYNEQFF. The CDR3 DNA sequence: TGTGCCAGCAGGAAGATTAGCGGGGGATACAATGAGCAGTTCTTC.

The chain is built from TRBV29-1 and TRBJ2-1; possible D gene TRBD2, 6 bases. The germline V and J ends were trimmed by 0 bases and 0 bases, with 12 bases remaining between them. This CDR3 has 16 residues. Per germline, CDR1 SQVTM and CDR2 ANQGSEA. This chain's CDR3 is CSVEDEREFSYNEQFF. The CDR3, as DNA: TGCAGCGTTGAAGACGAACGGGAGTTCTCCTACAATGAGCAGTTCTTC.

In DNA, the CDR3 is TGTGCCAGCAGCCTTAAGACAGGGTTCCAGCCCCAGCATTTT. Translated: CASSLKTGFQPQHF. This chain uses TRBV3-1 (or the pseudogene TRBV3-2) with TRBJ1-5, with 7 bases aligning to TRBD1. Trimming removed 4 bases from V and 7 bases from J; junction bases left unmatched: 7. Germline assignment: CDR1 LGHDT and CDR2 YNNKEL (reference sequence). The CDR3 loop spans 14 amino acids.

CDR3: CATSDRGYGYTF. As DNA, the CDR3 is TGTGCCACCAGTGATCGGGGCTATGGCTACACCTTC. The rearrangement joins TRBV24-1 to TRBJ1-2; D ambiguous. Per the germline V gene, CDR1 is KGHDR and CDR2 is SFDVKD. This CDR3 has 12 residues. Trimming shortened V by 3 bases and J by 4 bases, and 5 bases separated the two germline ends.

CDR3 in DNA: TGTGCCAGCAGTTACTCGAGGGGGAATTCACCCCTCCACTTT. Protein product: CASSYSRGNSPLHF. The J gene is TRBJ1-6, the V gene TRBV6-5, with a possible D match to TRBD1 (6 bases). In germline, CDR1 is MNHEY, CDR2 SVGAGI. Trimming shortened V by 0 bases and J by 7 bases, and 7 bases separated the two germline ends. The CDR3 has 14 amino acids.

V and J are TRBV30 and TRBJ2-4, with TRBD2 matching over 7 bases. In germline, CDR1 is GTSNPN, CDR2 SVGIG (reference sequence). V shed 0 bases, J shed 7 bases, and the junction held 3 bases outside the gene matches. The CDR3 loop spans 13 amino acids. In DNA, the CDR3 is TGTGCCTGGAGTGTAGCCGGGGGGAACATTCAGTACTTC. Translation gives CAWSVAGGNIQYF.

The V and J genes are TRBV7-2 and TRBJ2-7, with TRBD1 matching over 12 bases. The ends lost 4 bases at V and 6 bases at J; junction bases unmatched: 10. There are 16 residues in the CDR3. Germline CDR1 reads SGHTA; CDR2 reads FQGNSA. CDR3 in amino acids: CASSSSAGTGGVEQYF. The CDR3 DNA follows: TGTGCCAGCAGCTCTTCTGCGGGGACAGGGGGCGTCGAGCAGTACTTC.

The chain couples TRBV27 to TRBJ1-6; 7 bases map to TRBD1. V shed 0 bases, J shed 9 bases, and the junction held 5 bases outside the gene matches. The CDR3 totals 15 residues. Germline V gene data show CDR1 as MNHEY and CDR2 as SMNVEV (reference sequence). The CDR3, as DNA: TGTGCCAGCAGTTTATCGGGGGCAGGGGGTTCACCCCTCCACTTT. Protein sequence: CASSLSGAGGSPLHF.

The chain has TRBV3-1 (or the pseudogene TRBV3-2) and TRBJ2-5, with 8 positions matching TRBD1. Germline lookup yields CDR1 LGHDT and CDR2 YNNKEL (reference sequence). V lost 4 bases and J lost 0; bases outside the gene matches: 4. The CDR3 contains 15 residues. CDR3 DNA sequence: TGTGCCAGCAGCCCCGGGACAGGATACCAAGAGACCCAGTACTTC. Amino acids: CASSPGTGYQETQYF.

J is TRBJ1-1 and V is TRBV2; 7 bases align to TRBD1. Germline-derived CDR1 and CDR2 are SNHLY and FYNNEI. The CDR3 covers 12 residues. The ends lost 6 bases at V and 6 bases at J; junction bases unmatched: 4. This CDR3 is CASRGGGAEAFF. In DNA, the CDR3 is TGTGCCAGCAGAGGGGGCGGGGCTGAAGCTTTCTTT.

The rearrangement joins TRBV7-9 to TRBJ1-4; 7 bases fit TRBD1. The germline gives CDR1 SEHNR, CDR2 FQNEAQ (reference sequence). This CDR3 is 15 amino acids long. Trimming at V came to 5 bases and at J to 2 bases, leaving 5 bases not matched to a gene. The CDR3 region is CASSIRDSTNEKLFF. CDR3 in DNA: TGTGCCAGCAGCATAAGGGACAGCACTAATGAAAAACTGTTTTTT.

This clone came up once. V gene TRBV5-4 combines with J gene TRBJ2-6; 7 bases are a match to TRBD1. The CDR3 extends over 15 amino acids. V gave up 4 bases and J gave up 0 bases; unmatched junction bases: 1. CDR1 is SGHNT and CDR2 is YYREEE in the germline V gene (reference sequence). The CDR3 spells CASSRDSSGANVLTF. CDR3 sequence (DNA): TGTGCCAGCAGCAGGGACAGCTCTGGGGCCAACGTCCTGACTTTC.